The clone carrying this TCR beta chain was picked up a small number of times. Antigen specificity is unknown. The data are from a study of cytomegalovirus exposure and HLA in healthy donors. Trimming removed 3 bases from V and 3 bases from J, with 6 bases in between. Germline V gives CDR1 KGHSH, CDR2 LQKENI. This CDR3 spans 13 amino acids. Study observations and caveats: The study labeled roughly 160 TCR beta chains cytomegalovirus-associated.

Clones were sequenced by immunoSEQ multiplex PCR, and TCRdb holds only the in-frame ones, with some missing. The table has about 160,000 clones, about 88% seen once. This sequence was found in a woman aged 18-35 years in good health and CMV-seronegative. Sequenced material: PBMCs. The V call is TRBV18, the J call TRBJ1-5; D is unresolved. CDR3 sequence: CASSPSHNQPQHF. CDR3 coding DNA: TGTGCCAGCTCACCGTCCCACAATCAGCCCCAGCATTTT.